This passage covers 25 T cell receptor beta chains from one sample sequenced in a study of cytomegalovirus exposure and HLA in healthy donors. The PCR made use of 60 Vbeta and 13 Jbeta primers. Sequenced by immunoSEQ multiplex PCR; TCRdb stores in-frame clones only, minus some. The profile shows tens of thousands of clones, around three quarters of them singletons. The sequenced material came from PBMCs. These receptors all come from a woman in her 40s in good health and CMV-seronegative.

The CDR3 DNA sequence: TGTGCCAGCAGGATGACAGCGGGAATAACCTACGAGCAGTACTTC. As protein: CASRMTAGITYEQYF. The V call is TRBV6-5, the J call TRBJ2-7, with 7 nucleotides matching TRBD2. The germline V gene encodes CDR1 MNHEY and CDR2 SVGAGI. The CDR3 is 15 residues long. The J segment lost 2 bases and the V segment lost 6 bases, leaving 10 bases of the junction unmatched.

The V and J genes are TRBV7-3 and TRBJ2-7; 8 bases agree with TRBD2. This CDR3 is 15 amino acids long. With 1 base clipped from V and 0 bases from J, the junction kept 2 bases outside the gene matches. Germline V gene data show CDR1 as SGHTA and CDR2 as FQGTGA. The CDR3 protein is CASSLSGRNSYEQYF. DNA for the CDR3: TGTGCCAGCAGCTTAAGCGGGAGGAACTCCTACGAGCAGTACTTC.

The table lists this clone with a count of one. This sequence joins TRBV7-8 and TRBJ1-1, with TRBD1 matching over 7 bases. V shed 3 bases and J 0 bases; nucleotides not matched to a gene: 4. Germline V lookup: CDR1 SGHVS, CDR2 FQNEAQ. The CDR3 has 15 amino acids. For the CDR3, the DNA is TGTGCCAGCAGCTTGGGCAGGGGGATGAACACTGAAGCTTTCTTT. Amino acids: CASSLGRGMNTEAFF.

This clone was recorded only once. The chain has TRBV4-1 and TRBJ1-3; D is uncertain. The CDR3 covers 14 residues. Trimming removed 1 base from V and 3 bases from J, with 7 bases in between. Germline lookup yields CDR1 MGHRA and CDR2 YSYEKL. The CDR3 reads CASSQARGGNTIYF. CDR3 nucleotides: TGCGCCAGCAGCCAAGCCCGGGGTGGAAACACCATATATTTT.

This clone turned up a few times. The V and J genes are TRBV2 and TRBJ2-5, with a weak D call TRBD1 (6 bases). CDR1 SNHLY and CDR2 FYNNEI come from the germline V gene. The CDR3 is made up of 13 amino acids. Deletions cut 4 bases from V and 4 bases from J, with 10 bases between. The CDR3 here is CASSGEQGETQYF. CDR3 sequence (DNA): TGTGCCAGCAGTGGGGAACAGGGAGAGACCCAGTACTTC. Full variable domain (rest looked up from reference TRBV2 and TRBJ2-5): EPEVTQTPSHQVTQMGQEVILRCVPISNHLYFYWYRQILGQKVEFLVSFYNNEISEKSEIFDDQFSVERPDGSNFTLKIRSTKLEDSAMYFCASSGEQGETQYFGPGTRLLVL.

V usage is TRBV14 and J usage is TRBJ1-1; D possibly corresponds to TRBD1 (5 bases). V was pared by 0 bases and J by 4 bases, with 18 bases between. CDR1 and CDR2 from the germline V gene are SGHDN and FVKESK. The CDR3 covers 17 residues. The DNA of the CDR3 is TGTGCCAGCAGCCAAGATGGTTGGGGGGGTCTTAGCACTGAAGCTTTCTTT. It is translated as CASSQDGWGGLSTEAFF.

This clone was seen more than once but under ten times. V is TRBV7-2 and J is TRBJ2-7, with 9 bases that match TRBD2. The CDR3 has 15 residues. The germline V gene has CDR1 SGHTA and CDR2 FQGNSA. With 5 bases clipped from V and 3 bases from J, the junction kept 8 bases outside the gene matches. This CDR3 is CASSPSIAGVYEQYF. In nucleotides, the CDR3 is TGTGCCAGCAGCCCAAGTATAGCGGGAGTCTACGAGCAGTACTTC.

The chain has TRBV6-5 and TRBJ1-2, with 11 bases aligning to TRBD1. The V gene's germline CDR1 is MNHEY and CDR2 SVGAGI. V gave up 2 bases and J gave up 5 bases; unmatched junction bases: 7. This CDR3 contains 16 residues. CDR3 residues: CASSYVRTGGGYGYTF. CDR3 bases: TGTGCCAGCAGTTACGTCCGGACAGGGGGCGGGTATGGCTACACCTTC.

A single count supports this clone. This chain uses TRBV7-6 with TRBJ2-7, with D perhaps matching TRBD2 (6 bases). Germline lookup yields CDR1 SGHVS and CDR2 FNYEAQ. The CDR3 length is 14 residues. The germline V and J ends were trimmed by 1 base and 3 bases, with 10 bases remaining between them. The DNA for the CDR3 is TGTGCCAGCAGCTTAGAAGGAGGGTTCTACGAGCAGTACTTC. Its translation is CASSLEGGFYEQYF.

The chain links TRBV14 to TRBJ2-3; 7 bases are a match to TRBD1. Losses at the gene ends were 3 bases for V and 9 bases for J; bases not matched to a gene: 6. Germline V gene sequence: CDR1 SGHDN, CDR2 FVKESK. The CDR3 spans 13 residues. The CDR3 bases are TGTGCCAGCAGCCACCGACAGGGATGGACGCAGTATTTT. It encodes CASSHRQGWTQYF.

V is TRBV7-8 and J is TRBJ1-1; D perhaps matches TRBD1 (5 bases). The CDR3 spans 14 residues. V shed 1 base and J shed 5 bases, with 11 bases lying between them. Germline V gene sequence: CDR1 SGHVS, CDR2 FQNEAQ. In DNA form, the CDR3 reads TGTGCCAGCAGCTTAGAGGGGATAGGAACTGAAGCTTTCTTT. It codes for CASSLEGIGTEAFF.

The chain recombines TRBV6-6 with TRBJ1-5; D is uncertain. CDR1 and CDR2 (germline): MNHNY, SVGAGI (reference sequence). V was trimmed by 2 bases and J by 6 bases, leaving 11 bases between them. The CDR3 extends over 14 amino acids. This CDR3 reads CASSYGVASQPQHF. The CDR3 DNA is TGTGCCAGCAGTTACGGGGTAGCGAGTCAGCCCCAGCATTTT.

The CDR3 coding sequence is TGTGCCAGCAGTTCACCCGGACGAACAGGGGGCGGTCAGCCCCAGCATTTT. Its protein is CASSSPGRTGGGQPQHF. V usage is TRBV28 and J usage is TRBJ1-5; 9 nucleotides line up with TRBD1. Germline V lookup: CDR1 MDHEN, CDR2 SYDVKM. V was pared by 4 bases and J by 6 bases, with 13 bases of the junction left unmatched. The CDR3 consists of 17 residues.

The table lists this clone with a few counts. The chain has TRBV11-1 and TRBJ2-7; 7 nucleotides align to TRBD1. The germline V gene encodes CDR1 SGHAT and CDR2 FQDESV (reference sequence). Losses at the gene ends were 5 bases for V and 4 bases for J; bases not matched to a gene: 11. The CDR3 is 15 amino acids. The CDR3 DNA reads TGTGCCAGCAGCCCACCGGGACAGTATACATACGAGCAGTACTTC. Encoded protein: CASSPPGQYTYEQYF.

The sample holds a few counts of this clone. The V call is TRBV30, the J call TRBJ2-7, with 7 bases identical to TRBD1. Germline CDR1 reads GTSNPN; CDR2 reads SVGIG (reference sequence). Germline trimming cut 3 bases from V and 2 bases from J; bases unmatched to any gene: 4. The CDR3 runs to 13 residues. The chain's CDR3 is CAWSRDSTYEQYF. Here the CDR3 DNA reads TGTGCCTGGAGCCGGGACAGCACCTACGAGCAGTACTTC.

The sample holds a few counts of this clone. The chain couples TRBV6-5 to TRBJ2-1, with a weak D call TRBD2 (6 bases). The CDR3 extends over 14 amino acids. CDR1 is MNHEY, CDR2 SVGAGI, per germline. V was pared by 2 bases and J by 3 bases, with 8 bases between. The CDR3 bases are TGTGCCAGCAGTTACGGGGGAGGCTACAATGAGCAGTTCTTC. The encoded protein is CASSYGGGYNEQFF.

The chain combines TRBV11-2 with TRBJ2-1; TRBD1 matches 7 bases. This CDR3 is built from 19 residues. Germline V gene data show CDR1 as SGHAT and CDR2 as FQNNGV. V lost 5 bases, J lost 7 bases, and 23 bases stayed unmatched. The DNA for the CDR3 is TGTGCCAGCAGCCGATATACCGGGACAGCGCTCTCTAGTCGAAATGAGCAGTTCTTC. Protein sequence: CASSRYTGTALSSRNEQFF.

In its sample, this clone is medium-sized. The chain joins TRBV29-1 to TRBJ2-1; the match to TRBD2 covers 7 bases. V was clipped by 7 bases and J by 4 bases; unmatched bases: 16. The CDR3 has 16 residues. Looked up from germline, CDR1 is SQVTM and CDR2 is ANQGSEA. The CDR3, as DNA: TGCAGCGCCATTGAGGGGAACCCGGGGGGTTACAATGAGCAGTTCTTC. Protein: CSAIEGNPGGYNEQFF.

In nucleotides, the CDR3 is TGTGCCAGCAGCATAAGACAGGGTTGGGACACTGAAGCTTTCTTT. As protein: CASSIRQGWDTEAFF. The J gene is TRBJ1-1, the V gene TRBV7-9; 7 positions agree with TRBD1. Germline V gene lookup returns CDR1 SEHNR and CDR2 FQNEAQ (reference sequence). The CDR3 is 15 amino acids. The V segment lost 5 bases and the J segment 3 bases; nucleotides outside the gene matches: 9.

The rearrangement joins TRBV9 to TRBJ2-2; D is perhaps TRBD1 (6 bases). Germline V gene lookup returns CDR1 SGDLS and CDR2 YYNGEE. V was shortened by 5 bases and J by 5 bases, with 10 bases between the two germline ends. The CDR3 contains 13 residues. The CDR3 reads CASRRTGTGELFF. The CDR3 DNA sequence: TGTGCCAGCAGGCGAACAGGGACCGGGGAGCTGTTTTTT.

The chain joins TRBV29-1 to TRBJ2-6, with 12 bases identical to TRBD2. V lost 5 bases, J lost 0 bases, and 11 bases stayed unmatched. The germline gives CDR1 SQVTM, CDR2 ANQGSEA. The CDR3 runs 19 residues. CDR3 nucleotides: TGCAGCGTTCTCGACAGGGGACTAGCGGGTTCCTCTGGGGCCAACGTCCTGACTTTC. Protein: CSVLDRGLAGSSGANVLTF.

This rearrangement joins TRBV19 to TRBJ2-5; 12 bases map to TRBD2. There are 16 residues in the CDR3. V lost 7 bases and J lost 4; bases outside the gene matches: 10. The germline gives CDR1 LNHDA, CDR2 SQIVND (reference sequence). As DNA, the CDR3 is TGTGCCAGTACTCTAGCGGGAGGGTCAAGAGCAGAGACCCAGTACTTC. This sequence encodes CASTLAGGSRAETQYF.

CDR3 sequence: CATKDLADYEQYF. The DNA of the CDR3 is TGTGCCACCAAAGATCTAGCGGATTACGAGCAGTACTTC. The chain uses TRBV27 and TRBJ2-7; 7 bases align to TRBD2. With 10 bases clipped from V and 4 bases from J, the junction kept 10 bases outside the gene matches. The V gene's germline CDR1 is MNHEY and CDR2 SMNVEV (reference sequence). This CDR3 spans 13 amino acids.

The chain employs TRBV4-1 and TRBJ2-7; TRBD1 matches 7 bases. After removal of 1 base from V and 2 bases from J, the junction contained 11 bases not matched to a gene. The CDR3 consists of 17 residues. The germline V gene encodes CDR1 MGHRA and CDR2 YSYEKL. CDR3 loop: CASSQAASQGPAYEQYF. The CDR3, as DNA: TGCGCCAGCAGCCAAGCAGCCTCACAGGGGCCAGCCTACGAGCAGTACTTC.

The chain has TRBV9 and TRBJ2-1, with D maybe TRBD2 (5 bases). V was pared by 1 base and J by 8 bases, with 16 bases between. CDR1 is SGDLS, CDR2 YYNGEE, per germline. This CDR3 contains 15 residues. CDR3 nucleotide sequence: TGTGCCAGCAGCGTATCCCTGGACTTTGCCCATGAGCAGTTCTTC. Amino acid sequence: CASSVSLDFAHEQFF. Supplemented by reference TRBV9 and TRBJ2-1, the full variable domain reads DSGVTQTPKHLITATGQRVTLRCSPRSGDLSVYWYQQSLDQGLQFLIQYYNGEERAKGNILERFSAQQFPDLHSELNLSSLELGDSALYFCASSVSLDFAHEQFFGPGTRLTVL.